What follows is one TCR beta chain and its context. The antigen is undetermined. The source of the sample is a study of CD8 T cells in ankylosing spondylitis. In TCRdb, the 5' RACE reads were re-called with MiXCR into one record per CDR3 protein. The table has fewer than 200,000 distinct CDR3 sequences, about 18% seen once. Points from the study as a whole: In the blood and synovial fluid of reactive arthritis, some motif variants had been previously reported.

Trimming removed 10 bases from V and 3 bases from J, with 15 bases in between. Looked up from germline, CDR1 is ENHRY and CDR2 is SYGVKD. The CDR3 covers 14 residues. This sequence was found in a male donor with ankylosing spondylitis or in good health (not recorded which). Sequencing was done on a sample of blood, either unsorted or a sorted T cell fraction (not recorded which). The chain carries TRBV10-3 and TRBJ2-2; D is ambiguous. The CDR3 DNA follows: TGTGCCACCTCTCGACATGGGGACACCGGGGAGCTGTTTTTT. This sequence encodes CATSRHGDTGELFF.